This T cell receptor beta chain was sequenced in a study of T cells in Graves' hyperthyroidism and ophthalmopathy. The study's findings and limits: The authors' 13 V-J model separated ophthalmopathy from stable hyperthyroidism.

Amplified TCR beta CDR3 regions derived from RNA transcripts. Carried out on the TCR CDR3, a first-round RT-PCR used the HTBI primer set. TCRdb redid the calling of the multiplex PCR reads with MiXCR, one entry per CDR3 protein. The sample lists 450,000 to 700,000 distinct CDR3 sequences; more than 45% were seen once. Comments on this clonotype: The antigen remains undetermined.

The CDR3 length is 13 residues. Trimming removed 4 bases from V and 4 bases from J, with 13 bases in between. Looked up from germline, CDR1 is DFQATT and CDR2 is SNEGSKA (reference sequence). The chain carries TRBV20-1 and TRBJ1-2; D is unclear. This receptor was taken from an adult woman with Graves' disease, either hyperthyroidism or ophthalmopathy (not recorded which). Sequenced sample: peripheral blood or thyroid tissue (not recorded which). CDR3 sequence (DNA): TGCAGTGCTAAGATGGGAGACGCCTATGGCTACACCTTC. Translating it yields CSAKMGDAYGYTF.